This paragraph reports one T cell receptor (beta chain). As yet, its antigen is unknown. The TCR library protocol was used to attach unique molecular identifiers. These identifiers were attached to individual cDNA molecules. TCRdb re-derived calls from the 5' RACE reads in MiXCR, one entry per CDR3 protein. The sample has 50,000 to 65,000 distinct CDR3 sequences; roughly a fifth are singletons. This entry comes from a study of early T cells in non-severe SARS-CoV-2 infection. Overall study: Bulk RNA taken from unsorted whole blood was sequenced, leaving chains unpaired. Study outcomes and limitations: A preference for anti-spike CD8 responses marked VDJdb matching, which missed private and CD4 specificities.

V lost 4 bases to trimming and J lost 4 bases; unmatched junction nucleotides: 3. The CDR3 loop spans 14 amino acids. The material was whole blood, obtained at baseline. This chain connects TRBV12-3 or TRBV12-4 to TRBJ2-7; 11 bases are shared with TRBD1. The receptor comes from an adult who was a healthcare worker with PCR-confirmed SARS-CoV-2 infection or an uninfected control (not recorded which). CDR3 coding DNA: TGTGCCAGCAGTTGGGGGACAGGGGGATACGAGCAGTACTTC. It translates to CASSWGTGGYEQYF.